This TCR beta chain was sequenced in a study of identical twins. A single record per CDR3 protein comes from TCRdb applying MiXCR to the 5' RACE reads. Of about 470,000 distinct CDR3 sequences in the sample, about 24% were seen once. This clonotype came up once. These records were also assigned to another study, of T cells expressing NK-cell markers.

The source material was CD4+ T cells sorted from blood. The sequence was collected from a woman aged 18-29 years in good health.

The chain's CDR3 is CASSSLLGADWYEQYF. The CDR3 nucleotides read TGTGCCAGCAGTTCCCTGTTAGGAGCCGATTGGTACGAGCAGTACTTC. The chain links TRBV7-2 to TRBJ2-7, with D hard to call. Germline CDR1 and CDR2: SGHTA and FQGNSA. Trimming cost V 6 bases and J 4 bases, with 22 bases left between them. The CDR3 covers 16 residues.